This TCR beta chain was recovered during a study of monozygotic twins with inflammatory bowel disease. Study conclusions and caveats: Since immunosuppressive treatments differed, patient repertoires may have gained added variability. Healthy co-twins showed greater TCRbeta diversity (inverse Simpson) than IBD patients.

Concerning this clonotype itself: As yet, its antigen is unknown.

The CDR3 spans 15 residues. Germline V gene sequence: CDR1 SGHTA, CDR2 FQGNSA. The draw for each donor consisted of a single 2.5 ml blood sample. TCRdb reworked the 5' RACE reads into one entry per CDR3 protein, no DNA. The sample includes under 200,000 distinct CDR3 sequences. The sample comprised blood. The source is a human donor with ulcerative colitis or Crohn's disease, or a healthy co-twin of an affected twin (not recorded which). The chain uses TRBV7-2 and TRBJ1-4. The CDR3 sequence is CASSLSGSRNEKLFF.